Shown below are 25 T cell receptor beta chains from a single sample sequenced in a study of Graves' ophthalmopathy and Graves' hyperthyroidism. Amplified material comprised TCR beta CDR3 regions derived from RNA transcripts. RT-PCR with HTBI primers came first, then second-round multiplex PCR. TCRdb itself ran the multiplex PCR reads through MiXCR, one entry per CDR3 protein. The data contain around 1,000,000 distinct CDR3 sequences, less than 45% of them singletons. Sequenced material: peripheral blood or thyroid tissue (not recorded which). Receptor source: an adult man with Graves' hyperthyroidism.

The chain joins TRBV7-2 to TRBJ2-5, with TRBD2 matching 9 bases. The J segment lost 3 bases and the V segment lost 3 bases, leaving 8 bases of the junction unmatched. The CDR3 loop spans 16 amino acids. Germline V CDR1 and CDR2: SGHTA, FQGNSA. As DNA, the CDR3 is TGTGCCAGCAGCTTTCATCCGGGACTAGCAAAAGAGACCCAGTACTTC. It yields the protein CASSFHPGLAKETQYF.

This clonotype appeared many times. The gene calls are TRBV19 and TRBJ2-7; D possibly matches TRBD1 or TRBD2 (5 bases each). V lost 8 bases and J lost 2, with 10 bases in between. This CDR3 has 12 amino acids. Germline assignment: CDR1 LNHDA and CDR2 SQIVND (reference sequence). The chain's CDR3 is CASGRGAYEQYF. In DNA, the CDR3 is TGTGCCAGTGGAAGGGGAGCCTACGAGCAGTACTTC.

V usage is TRBV29-1 and J usage is TRBJ2-5; D possibly uses TRBD1 or TRBD2 (6 bases each). The germline V gene has CDR1 SQVTM and CDR2 ANQGSEA. The CDR3 is made up of 13 amino acids. V gave up 1 base and J gave up 9 bases, with 15 bases separating them. Here the CDR3 DNA reads TGCAGCGTTGAAGCGGGGGCGGCTGGGGCCCAGTACTTC. Protein sequence: CSVEAGAAGAQYF.

This clonotype was seen ten or more times. The rearrangement joins TRBV10-3 to TRBJ1-4; D is undetermined. This CDR3 is built from 14 residues. Trimming took 4 bases from V and 7 from J, leaving 13 bases between them. Germline lookup yields CDR1 ENHRY and CDR2 SYGVKD. In DNA, the CDR3 is TGTGCCATCAGTGCCGGGCCCCGGGGTGAAAAACTGTTTTTT. Encoded protein: CAISAGPRGEKLFF.

This clonotype has a count of ten or more. The V gene is TRBV20-1, the J gene TRBJ2-7; 9 bases fit TRBD1. V dropped 7 bases and J dropped 4; count of bases not matched to a gene: 8. Germline V gives CDR1 DFQATT, CDR2 SNEGSKA (reference sequence). This CDR3 is 13 amino acids long. CDR3 nucleotides: TGCAGTGGTGGGAGGGACAGGGCATACGAGCAGTACTTC. This translates into CSGGRDRAYEQYF.

As regards this clonotype: A much larger clone lies a single base off, so this may be a read error. The chain carries TRBV7-6 and TRBJ1-1, with D possibly TRBD1 on 5 matching bases. This CDR3 region has 15 residues. The germline V gene has CDR1 SGHVS and CDR2 FNYEAQ. CDR3 DNA: TGTGCCAGCAGCTTAGGCGGGGCCTCGAACACTGAAGCTCTCTTT. This codes for CASSLGGASNTEALF.

This clonotype was seen ten or more times. This chain joins TRBV20-1 and TRBJ2-2; D unresolved. The CDR3 has 11 residues. Germline V gives CDR1 DFQATT, CDR2 SNEGSKA (reference sequence). Trimming removed 7 bases from V and 5 bases from J, with 8 bases in between. The DNA of the CDR3 is TGCAGTGGCTCTGGGACCGGGGAGCTGTTTTTT. It yields the protein CSGSGTGELFF.

Ten or more counts support this clonotype. This chain uses TRBV5-1 with TRBJ1-1; D call uncertain. The V gene's germline CDR1 is SGHRS and CDR2 YFSETQ. The CDR3 covers 13 residues. Trimming shortened V by 5 bases and J by 0 bases, and 8 bases separated the two germline ends. The CDR3 sequence is CASRKAMNTEAFF. For the CDR3, the DNA is TGCGCCAGCAGAAAAGCGATGAACACTGAAGCTTTCTTT. Filled out from reference TRBV5-1 and TRBJ1-1, the complete variable domain reads KAGVTQTPRYLIKTRGQQVTLSCSPISGHRSVSWYQQTPGQGLQFLFEYFSETQRNKGNFPGRFSGRQFSNSRSEMNVSTLELGDSALYLCASRKAMNTEAFFGQGTRLTVV.

In its sample, this clonotype was seen a few times. The V and J genes are TRBV6-2 or TRBV6-3 and TRBJ2-5; 7 bases are shared with TRBD1. With 6 bases clipped from V and 3 bases from J, the junction kept 7 bases outside the gene matches. In germline, CDR1 is MNHEY, CDR2 SVGEGT. CDR3 length equals 14 residues. CDR3 region: CASRGWDRKETQYF. CDR3 bases: TGTGCCAGCAGAGGTTGGGACAGAAAAGAGACCCAGTACTTC.

This clonotype turned up a few times. The gene calls are TRBV12-3 or TRBV12-4 and TRBJ2-7, with D perhaps TRBD1 (6 bases). The V end lost 3 bases, the J end lost 5 bases, and 8 bases lay between the germline ends. The CDR3 loop spans 12 amino acids. CDR3 nucleotides: TGTGCCAGCAGTTTGGACAGCAACGAGCAGTACTTC. Amino acids: CASSLDSNEQYF.

A few counts support this clonotype. The CDR3 nucleotides are TGTGCCAGCAGTGCAAGACAGGGCCGGGGTTCACCCCTCCACTTT. It yields the protein CASSARQGRGSPLHF. The rearrangement joins TRBV27 to TRBJ1-6; 7 bases match TRBD1. CDR3 length: 15 amino acids. Per the germline V gene, CDR1 is MNHEY and CDR2 is SMNVEV (reference sequence). The V segment lost 5 bases and the J segment 9 bases; nucleotides outside the gene matches: 10.

This clonotype showed up just once. CDR3 sequence: CSARIYWNTEAFF. In DNA, the CDR3 is TGCAGTGCTAGAATCTATTGGAACACTGAAGCTTTCTTT. The chain has TRBV20-1 and TRBJ1-1; no reliable D call. Germline-derived CDR1 and CDR2 are DFQATT and SNEGSKA (reference sequence). The CDR3 consists of 13 residues. Between the trimmed V and J ends, which lost 2 bases and 1 base, there was a span of 8 bases.

As to this clonotype: A much larger clone differs from this one at a single base, so this may be a read error. This chain joins TRBV7-2 and TRBJ2-7; D ambiguous. The CDR3 contains 12 residues. The V gene's germline CDR1 is SGHTA and CDR2 FQGNSA. The germline V and J ends were trimmed by 5 bases and 6 bases, with 11 bases remaining between them. The CDR3 coding sequence is TGTGCCAGCAGCCATACAGACACCGAGCAGTACTTC. This encodes CASSHTDTEQYF.

The chain links TRBV7-9 to TRBJ2-7, with 7 bases fitting TRBD1. The CDR3 is made up of 15 amino acids. The V gene end was trimmed by 9 bases and the J gene end by 1 base; junction bases not matched to a gene: 12. CDR1 and CDR2 from the germline V gene are SEHNR and FQNEAQ (reference sequence). CDR3 nucleotide sequence: TGTGCCAGTAGCCGAGACAGGGAAAGGTCCTACGAGCAGTACTTC. Amino acid sequence: CASSRDRERSYEQYF.

This clonotype was seen a few times. The chain carries TRBV7-2 and TRBJ2-6, with TRBD1 matching over 9 bases. The CDR3 covers 20 residues. The J segment lost 3 bases and the V segment lost 2 bases, leaving 14 bases of the junction unmatched. Per the germline V gene, CDR1 is SGHTA and CDR2 is FQGNSA. CDR3 sequence reads: CASSLYPPGQGRLGANVLTF. The DNA for the CDR3 is TGTGCCAGCAGCTTATATCCGCCGGGACAGGGAAGGCTTGGGGCCAACGTCCTGACTTTC.

This clonotype was seen at least ten times. The chain carries TRBV29-1 and TRBJ2-5; 9 bases fit TRBD1. The CDR3 loop spans 17 amino acids. Germline CDR1 reads SQVTM; CDR2 reads ANQGSEA. With V trimmed by 3 bases and J by 2 bases, 13 bases remained unmatched. DNA for the CDR3: TGCAGCGTTGATGGACCATTCAACAGGGGGCGGCAAGAGACCCAGTACTTC. Protein product: CSVDGPFNRGRQETQYF.

This clonotype showed up many times. The chain links TRBV20-1 to TRBJ1-6; no clear D gene. There are 16 residues in the CDR3. CDR1 and CDR2 from the germline V gene are DFQATT and SNEGSKA (reference sequence). The V gene lost 0 bases and the J gene lost 9 bases, with 18 bases spanning the gap. CDR3 DNA sequence: TGCAGTGCTAGAGAGGATCCCGCTGGGCATAGTTCACCCCTCCACTTT. Amino acids: CSAREDPAGHSSPLHF.

V usage is TRBV25-1 and J usage is TRBJ2-5; TRBD2 is a possible D gene (7 bases). The CDR3 covers 14 residues. Per the germline V gene, CDR1 is MGHDK and CDR2 is SYGVNS. CDR3 DNA sequence: TGTGACCGACGTTCCGGGGGGCTTGTGGAGACCCAGTACTTC. Protein sequence: CDRRSGGLVETQYF.

The sample holds a few counts of this clonotype. V is TRBV4-1 and J is TRBJ1-5; 10 bases are a match to TRBD1. CDR1 and CDR2 (germline): MGHRA, YSYEKL. With 4 bases clipped from V and 1 base from J, the junction kept 7 bases outside the gene matches. CDR3 size: 17 residues. The CDR3 DNA follows: TGCGCCAGCAGCCTTTGGACAGGGGGGAACAGCAATCAGCCCCAGCATTTT. Protein: CASSLWTGGNSNQPQHF.

This clonotype showed up many times. The chain joins TRBV10-2 to TRBJ2-7; D gene unclear. CDR1 and CDR2 (germline): WSHSY, SAAADI. This CDR3 is 11 amino acids long. The V end was cut by 7 bases, the J end by 4 bases, with 8 bases between. The CDR3 region is CASTDVYEQYF. The CDR3 nucleotides are TGCGCCAGCACCGACGTTTACGAGCAGTACTTC.

In DNA form, the CDR3 reads TGTGCCATCAGTGTGACGGGAGTCACGGGTGAGCAGTACTTC. Translating it yields CAISVTGVTGEQYF. V and J are TRBV10-3 and TRBJ2-7; D is possibly TRBD2 (6 bases). The CDR3 totals 14 residues. The germline V gene encodes CDR1 ENHRY and CDR2 SYGVKD. Trimming stripped 4 bases from V and 7 bases from J, with 17 bases between.

This sequence joins TRBV25-1 and TRBJ1-6, with 8 bases matching TRBD1. The CDR3 runs 13 residues. V lost 10 bases to trimming and J lost 8 bases; unmatched junction nucleotides: 7. The germline CDR1 and CDR2 sequences are MGHDK and SYGVNS. CDR3 amino acids: CAISRTGHSPLHF. CDR3 in DNA: TGTGCCATCTCAAGGACAGGGCATTCACCCCTCCACTTT.

CDR3 region: CASSLVASPVSYEQYF. DNA for the CDR3: TGTGCCAGCAGCTTAGTCGCTAGTCCGGTTTCCTACGAGCAGTACTTC. The V call is TRBV7-2, the J call TRBJ2-7; no reliable D call. Trimming took 1 base from V and 1 from J, leaving 14 bases between them. Germline V gene lookup returns CDR1 SGHTA and CDR2 FQGNSA. The CDR3 consists of 16 residues.

The V and J genes are TRBV6-2 or TRBV6-3 and TRBJ1-2, with a weak D call TRBD1 (5 bases). Per germline, CDR1 MNHEY and CDR2 SVGEGT. V gave up 2 bases and J gave up 4 bases, with 14 bases separating them. The CDR3 runs 15 residues. The CDR3 nucleotides are TGTGCCAGCAGTTACGGGGCCAACCTCCTCTATGGCTACACCTTC. Encoded protein: CASSYGANLLYGYTF.

The J gene is TRBJ1-5, the V gene TRBV10-3; TRBD1 might be the D (6 bases). The CDR3 spans 14 residues. V lost 4 bases and J lost 5, with 12 bases in between. Germline assignment: CDR1 ENHRY and CDR2 SYGVKD. CDR3 nucleotides: TGTGCCATCAGTGGCCCGGGGGCATATCAGCCCCAGCATTTT. Residues: CAISGPGAYQPQHF.